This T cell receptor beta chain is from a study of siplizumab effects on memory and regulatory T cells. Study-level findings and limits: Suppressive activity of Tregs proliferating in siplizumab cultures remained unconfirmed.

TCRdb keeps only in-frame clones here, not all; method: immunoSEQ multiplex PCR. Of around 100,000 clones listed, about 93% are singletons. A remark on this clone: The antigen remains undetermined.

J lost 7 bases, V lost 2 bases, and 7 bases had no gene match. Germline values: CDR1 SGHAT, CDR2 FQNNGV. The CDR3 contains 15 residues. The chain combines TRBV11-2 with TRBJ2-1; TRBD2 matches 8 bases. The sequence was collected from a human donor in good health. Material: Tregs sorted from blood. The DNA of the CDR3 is TGTGCCAGCAGCTTACGCGGCGGGGGGATGAATGAGCAGTTCTTC. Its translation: CASSLRGGGMNEQFF.